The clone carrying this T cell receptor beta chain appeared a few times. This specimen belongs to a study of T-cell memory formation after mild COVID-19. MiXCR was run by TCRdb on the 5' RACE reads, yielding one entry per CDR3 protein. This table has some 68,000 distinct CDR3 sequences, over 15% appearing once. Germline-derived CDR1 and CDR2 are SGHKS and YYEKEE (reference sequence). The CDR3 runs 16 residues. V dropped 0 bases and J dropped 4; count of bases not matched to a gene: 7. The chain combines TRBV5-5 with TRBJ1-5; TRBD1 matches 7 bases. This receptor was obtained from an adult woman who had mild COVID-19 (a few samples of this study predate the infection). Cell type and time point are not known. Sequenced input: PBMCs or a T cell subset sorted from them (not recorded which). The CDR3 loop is CASSLDRGMRNQPQHF. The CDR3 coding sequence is TGTGCCAGCAGCTTGGACAGGGGAATGCGAAATCAGCCCCAGCATTTT.